This TCR beta chain was recorded in a study of blood T cell repertoires in COVID-19. The CDR3 is 13 amino acids. Germline V gives CDR1 SGDLS, CDR2 YYNGEE. V was pared by 0 bases and J by 4 bases, with 7 bases between. Worth noting for this clone: Other DNA variants within this sample encode the same CDR3.

The data were produced by immunoSEQ multiplex PCR, yet TCRdb's version contains in-frame clones alone and is incomplete. This sample yields 200,000 to 250,000 clones, of which around 83% are seen a single time; roughly 1.4% belongs to the top ten. The source material was peripheral blood. V gene TRBV9 combines with J gene TRBJ2-5; D is unclear. This sequence originates from a woman in her 40s who had recovered from COVID-19. CDR3 coding DNA: TGTGCCAGCAGCGTAGCACCGGGAGAGACCCAGTACTTC. Translating it yields CASSVAPGETQYF.